This T cell receptor (beta chain) was recovered during a study of blood T cells in healthy people across ages. A word on this clonotype: Its matching antigen is unknown.

PCR was performed a second time for roughly 7 to 12 cycles using a sample-barcoded 5' primer and a J-beta primer mix. Through a template-switch adaptor with 12 random nucleotides, each cDNA molecule received a tag. Per-sample output comprised a minimum of 2.5 million paired-end reads containing CDR3. TCRdb independently ran MiXCR on the 5' RACE reads; one entry per CDR3 protein. The table includes roughly 930,000 distinct CDR3 sequences, around 48% detected once. General study findings and limits: Per million T cells, TCR beta diversity dropped roughly linearly as age increased.

Researchers collected about 9.6 milliliters of peripheral blood from every single donor. This TCR came from a man aged 30 to 39 in good health. Sequenced: blood.

Here the CDR3 DNA reads TGTGCCAGCAGTCCAAGTCGGGGGCAGGGGAACTATGGCTACACCTTC. This encodes CASSPSRGQGNYGYTF. The V and J genes are TRBV6-5 and TRBJ1-2; D is perhaps TRBD1 (6 bases). CDR3 size: 16 residues. V was cut by 5 bases and J by 2 bases, with 18 bases left in between. CDR1 is MNHEY, CDR2 SVGAGI, per germline.